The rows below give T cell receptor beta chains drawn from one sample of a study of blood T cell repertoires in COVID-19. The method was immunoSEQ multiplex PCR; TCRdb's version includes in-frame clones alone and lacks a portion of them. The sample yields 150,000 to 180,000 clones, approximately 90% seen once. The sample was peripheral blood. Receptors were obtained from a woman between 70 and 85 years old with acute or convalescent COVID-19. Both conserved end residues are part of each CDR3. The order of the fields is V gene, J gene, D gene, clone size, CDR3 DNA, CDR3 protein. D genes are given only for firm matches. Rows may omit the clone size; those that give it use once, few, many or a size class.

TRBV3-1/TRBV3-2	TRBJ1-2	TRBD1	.	TGTGCCAGCAGCCCTGACAGGGCTTATGGCTACACCTTC	CASSPDRAYGYTF
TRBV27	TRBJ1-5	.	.	TGTGCCAGCAGTTTATACCCCAGGGCTAATCAGCCCCAGCATTTT	CASSLYPRANQPQHF
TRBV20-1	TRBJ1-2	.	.	TGCAGTGCTAGTCTGAGGGGGTACGGGCATTTTAGCTACACCTTC	CSASLRGYGHFSYTF
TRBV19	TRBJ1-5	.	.	TGTGCCACGTCCGACAGCTATAATCAGCCCCAGCATTTT	CATSDSYNQPQHF
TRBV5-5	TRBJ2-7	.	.	TGTGCCAGCAGCCCGTCTCGGGAGAGGTCCTACGAGCAGTACTTC	CASSPSRERSYEQYF
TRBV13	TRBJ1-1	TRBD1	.	TGTGCCAGCAGCCCTCCTAGGGACAGGGGAGGAACTGAAGCTTTCTTT	CASSPPRDRGGTEAFF
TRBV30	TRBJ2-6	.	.	TGTGCCTGGAGTTCCAGGGGTTCCGGGGCCAACGTCCTGACTTTC	CAWSSRGSGANVLTF
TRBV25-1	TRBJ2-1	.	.	TGTGCCAGCAGTGCTAGCTCTCCATTGTACAATGAGCAGTTCTTC	CASSASSPLYNEQFF
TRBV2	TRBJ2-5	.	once	TGTGCCAGCAGTGCCCCTCCTCGCCAAGAGACCCAGTACTTC	CASSAPPRQETQYF
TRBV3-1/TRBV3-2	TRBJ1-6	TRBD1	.	TGTGCCAGCAGCCAAGATCGGGACAGGGTTCGGTCACCCCTCCACTTT	CASSQDRDRVRSPLHF
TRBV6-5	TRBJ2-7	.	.	TGTGCCAGCAGTTACTCGATGGGCAGTTTCTACGAGCAGTACTTC	CASSYSMGSFYEQYF
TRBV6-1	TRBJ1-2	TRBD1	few	TGTGCCAGCAGTGATCCCGGGACAGGGAACTATGGCTACACCTTC	CASSDPGTGNYGYTF
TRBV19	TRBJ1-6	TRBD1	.	TGTGCCAGTAGTATTGGGACAGGCAGACCACCCCTCCACTTT	CASSIGTGRPPLHF
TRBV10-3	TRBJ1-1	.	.	TGTGCCATCAGTGCCGGGACACCGAACACTGAAGCTTTCTTT	CAISAGTPNTEAFF
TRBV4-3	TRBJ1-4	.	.	TGCGCCAGCAGCCAAGAAGCCCGGGGAAAACTGTTTTTT	CASSQEARGKLFF
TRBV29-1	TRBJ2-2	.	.	TGCAGCGTACCTAAACCGGGACATCAAAACACCGGGGAGCTGTTTTTT	CSVPKPGHQNTGELFF
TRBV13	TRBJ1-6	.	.	TGTGCCAGCAGCGCGAGAACAGGGCCCCATCGTTCACCCCTCCACTTT	CASSARTGPHRSPLHF
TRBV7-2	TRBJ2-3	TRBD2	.	TGTGCCAGCAGCTTAGGGAGCGGGGCTAGCACAGATACGCAGTATTTT	CASSLGSGASTDTQYF
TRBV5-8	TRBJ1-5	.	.	TGTGCCAGCAGCTTGTGGCGCCACCAGTATCAGGCCCAGCATTTT	CASSLWRHQYQAQHF
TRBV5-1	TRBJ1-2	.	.	TGCGCCAGCAGCTTGGAAACTATCCGCGGGTATGGCTACACCTTC	CASSLETIRGYGYTF
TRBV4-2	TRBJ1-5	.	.	TGTGCCAGCAGCCAAGGTTTATCCGACAGTTTGAATCAGCCCCAGCATTTT	CASSQGLSDSLNQPQHF
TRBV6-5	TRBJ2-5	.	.	TGTGCCAGCAGCCTTCCGACGGCGGGAAAAGAGACCCAGTACTTC	CASSLPTAGKETQYF
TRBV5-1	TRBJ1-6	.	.	TGCGCCAGCAGCTTGGCATCCGGGGTGGGGGCTAATTCACCCCTCCACTTT	CASSLASGVGANSPLHF
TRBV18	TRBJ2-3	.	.	TGTGCCAGCTCAGATAACAGAGATACGCAGTATTTT	CASSDNRDTQYF
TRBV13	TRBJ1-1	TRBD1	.	TGTGCCAGCAGCCCGAGGGGGCTCGGGAAAACTGAAGCTTTCTTT	CASSPRGLGKTEAFF
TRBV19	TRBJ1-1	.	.	TGTGCCAGTAGTATATTCTTAAACACTGAAGCTTTCTTT	CASSIFLNTEAFF
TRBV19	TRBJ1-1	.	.	TGTGCCAGTAGTATGACGACAGGATACACTGAAGCTTTCTTT	CASSMTTGYTEAFF
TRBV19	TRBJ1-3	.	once	TGTGCCAGTAACGCAGGGTCAACTGGAAACACCATATATTTT	CASNAGSTGNTIYF
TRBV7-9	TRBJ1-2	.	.	TGTGCCAGCAGCTTGGACAAGCCGTATGGCTACACCTTC	CASSLDKPYGYTF
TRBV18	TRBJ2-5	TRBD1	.	TGTGCCAGCTCACTGGACAGGGGAGAGACCCAGTACTTC	CASSLDRGETQYF
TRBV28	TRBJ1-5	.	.	TGTGCCAGCAGTCCGGGAGGAGCACCTTATAGCAATCAGCCCCAGCATTTT	CASSPGGAPYSNQPQHF
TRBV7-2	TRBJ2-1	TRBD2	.	TGTGCCAGCAGCTCTAGCGGGCCCTCCTACAATGAGCAGTTCTTC	CASSSSGPSYNEQFF
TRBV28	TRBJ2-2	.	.	TGTGCCAGCATCTCAGGGTACACCGGGGAGCTGTTTTTT	CASISGYTGELFF